This record covers a single TCR beta chain. This entry comes from a study of blood T cell repertoires in COVID-19. This CDR3 has 15 amino acids. The germline V gene has CDR1 MNHEY and CDR2 SMNVEV (reference sequence). The J segment lost 3 bases and the V segment lost 1 base, leaving 3 bases of the junction unmatched. Generated by immunoSEQ multiplex PCR, the TCRdb table keeps only in-frame clones and is missing some. The table includes under 200,000 clones, 88% detected once. V gene TRBV27 combines with J gene TRBJ1-1; 9 nucleotides line up with TRBD1. The receptor was isolated from a man in his forties with active or convalescent COVID-19. The sequencing input was peripheral blood. CDR3 nucleotide sequence: TGTGCCAGCAGTTTATTCAGGACAGGGGACACTGAAGCTTTCTTT. This codes for CASSLFRTGDTEAFF.